The 29 T cell receptor beta chains given below trace back to one sample, sequenced in a study of blood T cell repertoires in COVID-19. Here immunoSEQ multiplex PCR was the method, and the copy in TCRdb shows in-frame clones only, minus some. The data contain about 140,000 clones, over 65% of them singletons. The sequenced sample consisted of peripheral blood. Receptors originate from a woman aged 80 or older with active or convalescent COVID-19.

V and J are TRBV4-1 and TRBJ2-7; 7 nucleotides line up with TRBD1. Germline V gene lookup returns CDR1 MGHRA and CDR2 YSYEKL. This CDR3 region has 14 residues. The V segment lost 1 base and the J segment 6 bases; nucleotides outside the gene matches: 6. CDR3 DNA: TGCGCCAGCAGCCAAGGAACAGGGGTGTTCGAGCAGTACTTC. It specifies CASSQGTGVFEQYF.

The chain recombines TRBV19 with TRBJ2-7, with TRBD1 as a possible D gene (6 bases). CDR3 size: 14 residues. Germline values: CDR1 LNHDA, CDR2 SQIVND (reference sequence). V was cut by 7 bases and J by 1 base, with 14 bases left in between. This CDR3 reads CASTPRDTSYEQYF. The DNA of the CDR3 is TGTGCCAGTACCCCACGGGACACATCCTACGAGCAGTACTTC.

This clone appeared a single time. J is TRBJ1-1 and V is TRBV11-2, with D possibly matching TRBD1 (5 bases). V lost 3 bases, J lost 5 bases, and 10 bases lay in between. Germline lookup yields CDR1 SGHAT and CDR2 FQNNGV. The CDR3 spans 13 residues. The CDR3 spells CASSLARDTEAFF. The CDR3 nucleotides are TGTGCCAGCAGCTTGGCCAGGGATACTGAAGCTTTCTTT.

The chain couples TRBV5-1 to TRBJ1-4; D is perhaps TRBD1 (5 bases). The germline gives CDR1 SGHRS, CDR2 YFSETQ. This CDR3 is built from 13 residues. V gave up 3 bases and J gave up 6 bases, with 9 bases separating them. The CDR3: CASSSDSHEKLFF. The CDR3 DNA sequence: TGCGCCAGCAGCTCCGACAGCCATGAAAAACTGTTTTTT.

This chain connects TRBV4-2 to TRBJ1-5; a possible D gene is TRBD1 (6 bases). This CDR3 spans 12 amino acids. Per germline, CDR1 LGHNA and CDR2 YNFKEQ. V was pared by 4 bases and J by 7 bases, with 8 bases between. The CDR3 reads CASSRTDQPQHF. CDR3 DNA sequence: TGTGCCAGCAGCCGGACAGACCAGCCCCAGCATTTT.

The rearrangement joins TRBV7-9 to TRBJ2-7; D not resolved. V was cut by 4 bases and J by 1 base, with 17 bases left in between. CDR3 size: 16 residues. Germline V gene data show CDR1 as SEHNR and CDR2 as FQNEAQ (reference sequence). CDR3 sequence (DNA): TGTGCCAGCAGCTCCATCGAGACACGAGTTTCCTACGAGCAGTACTTC. Translated: CASSSIETRVSYEQYF. Based on the CDR3 plus reference TRBV7-9 and TRBJ2-7, the full variable domain is DTGVSQNPRHKITKRGQNVTFRCDPISEHNRLYWYRQTLGQGPEFLTYFQNEAQLEKSRLLSDRFSAERPKGSFSTLEIQRTEQGDSAMYLCASSSIETRVSYEQYFGPGTRLTVT.

The gene calls are TRBV20-1 and TRBJ1-2; possible D gene TRBD1, 5 bases. In germline, CDR1 is DFQATT, CDR2 SNEGSKA (reference sequence). Trimming removed 3 bases from V and 0 bases from J, with 8 bases in between. This CDR3 contains 13 residues. In DNA form, the CDR3 reads TGCAGTGCTAGTAAGGGGACTAACTATGGCTACACCTTC. Translating it yields CSASKGTNYGYTF.

The rearrangement uses TRBV11-2 and TRBJ2-5; 7 bases map to TRBD2. The CDR3 runs 12 residues. Germline V gene lookup returns CDR1 SGHAT and CDR2 FQNNGV. V lost 5 bases, J lost 5 bases, and 2 bases stayed unmatched. The CDR3 here is CASSRGGETQYF. The CDR3, as DNA: TGTGCCAGCAGCCGGGGAGGGGAGACCCAGTACTTC.

In this sample, this clone turned up once. A clone one base away is much larger, so this may be a read error. Here the CDR3 reads CASSRDRVTEAFF. The CDR3, as DNA: TGTGCCAGCAGCCGGGACAGGGTGACTGAAGCTTTCTTT. This chain joins TRBV7-2 and TRBJ1-1, with TRBD1 matching 9 bases. The CDR3 contains 13 residues. Per germline, CDR1 SGHTA and CDR2 FQGNSA. V lost 5 bases, J lost 5 bases, and 3 bases stayed unmatched.

The chain employs TRBV7-9 and TRBJ2-3; 11 positions agree with TRBD2. CDR3 length: 17 residues. Unmatched junction bases numbered 7, after V lost 5 bases and J lost 0 bases. The germline V gene encodes CDR1 SEHNR and CDR2 FQNEAQ (reference sequence). The chain's CDR3 is CASSPRTSGFSTDTQYF. The CDR3 DNA is TGTGCCAGCAGCCCACGGACTAGCGGGTTTAGCACAGATACGCAGTATTTT.

This rearrangement joins TRBV14 to TRBJ2-3; TRBD2 matches 9 bases. The CDR3 is 15 amino acids. V trimming: 4 bases; J trimming: 8 bases; junction bases outside the gene matches: 10. The V gene's germline CDR1 is SGHDN and CDR2 FVKESK. The CDR3 DNA reads TGTGCCAGCAGCCGCGGGGGGGCCCCCGGTCTTACGCAGTATTTT. It codes for CASSRGGAPGLTQYF. Drawing the rest from reference TRBV14 and TRBJ2-3, the complete variable domain is EAGVTQFPSHSVIEKGQTVTLRCDPISGHDNLYWYRRVMGKEIKFLLHFVKESKQDESGMPNNRFLAERTGGTYSTLKVQPAELEDSGVYFCASSRGGAPGLTQYFGPGTRLTVL.

V and J are TRBV9 and TRBJ2-7; a possible D gene is TRBD1 (6 bases). Trimming took 4 bases from V and 2 from J, leaving 19 bases between them. The CDR3 covers 16 residues. CDR1 and CDR2 (germline): SGDLS, YYNGEE. The CDR3 here is CASSPRPTGPTYEQYF. For the CDR3, the DNA is TGTGCCAGCAGCCCCCGCCCAACAGGGCCAACCTACGAGCAGTACTTC.

The chain is built from TRBV10-3 and TRBJ1-4; D gene uncertain. The germline CDR1 and CDR2 sequences are ENHRY and SYGVKD. Trimming removed 3 bases from V and 3 bases from J, with 11 bases in between. The CDR3 has 15 residues. The CDR3 DNA sequence: TGTGCCATCAGTGATTGGGAGTCATCTAATGAAAAACTGTTTTTT. It codes for CAISDWESSNEKLFF.

The V call is TRBV28, the J call TRBJ1-1; D is possibly TRBD1 (5 bases). V lost 10 bases to trimming and J lost 1 base, with 16 bases between them. The CDR3 consists of 14 residues. The V gene's germline CDR1 is MDHEN and CDR2 SYDVKM. The DNA of the CDR3 is TGTGCCATCAACCAGGGCTTTGGGAACACTGAAGCTTTCTTT. Encoded protein: CAINQGFGNTEAFF.

This chain links TRBV3-1 (or the pseudogene TRBV3-2) with TRBJ2-2, with 9 bases matching TRBD1. The CDR3 length is 16 residues. Germline trimming cut 6 bases from V and 3 bases from J; bases unmatched to any gene: 8. Germline CDR1 LGHDT, CDR2 YNNKEL (reference sequence). The CDR3 sequence is CASRRPGQGYTGELFF. In DNA, the CDR3 is TGTGCCAGCAGGCGACCGGGACAGGGATACACCGGGGAGCTGTTTTTT.

There are a few counts of this clone. This chain links TRBV28 with TRBJ1-3; TRBD1 is a possible D gene (5 bases). Trimming pared 5 bases from V and 0 bases from J, leaving 14 bases between. Germline V gives CDR1 MDHEN, CDR2 SYDVKM. This CDR3 has 16 residues. DNA for the CDR3: TGTGCCAGCAGTCCCCAGGGTGTCGGCTCTGGAAACACCATATATTTT. It yields the protein CASSPQGVGSGNTIYF. The whole variable domain, remainder taken from reference TRBV28 and TRBJ1-3, is DVKVTQSSRYLVKRTGEKVFLECVQDMDHENMFWYRQDPGLGLRLIYFSYDVKMKEKGDIPEGYSVSREKKERFSLILESASTNQTSMYLCASSPQGVGSGNTIYFGEGSWLTVV.

This clone came up once. This sequence may be a read error, since a much larger clone differs from it by one base. The rearrangement joins TRBV7-2 to TRBJ1-2, with D tentatively TRBD1 (5 bases). The V gene's germline CDR1 is SGHTA and CDR2 FQGNSA. The CDR3 runs to 13 residues. The germline V and J ends were trimmed by 3 bases and 0 bases, with 5 bases remaining between them. The CDR3, as DNA: TGTGCCAGCAGCTTGACAGCTAACTATGGCTACACCTTC. It is translated as CASSLTANYGYTF.

This clone was recorded once. The chain recombines TRBV7-2 with TRBJ2-3; the D gene is possibly TRBD2 (5 bases). Germline CDR1 SGHTA, CDR2 FQGNSA. This CDR3 spans 15 amino acids. The ends were cut back, 3 bases at V and 1 base at J, with 11 bases in the middle. As DNA, the CDR3 is TGTGCCAGCAGCTTTCAAGCGGCACGCACAGATACGCAGTATTTT. Residues: CASSFQAARTDTQYF. Based on the CDR3 plus reference TRBV7-2 and TRBJ2-3, the full variable domain is GAGVSQSPSNKVTEKGKDVELRCDPISGHTALYWYRQSLGQGLEFLIYFQGNSAPDKSGLPSDRFSAERTGGSVSTLTIQRTQQEDSAVYLCASSFQAARTDTQYFGPGTRLTVL.

The CDR3 DNA is TGTGCCAGTAGTAGGGACAGCGGAAGAAGAAATTCACCCCTCCACTTT. Amino acids: CASSRDSGRRNSPLHF. The J gene is TRBJ1-6, the V gene TRBV19, with TRBD1 identical over 7 bases. V shed 4 bases, J shed 7 bases, and the junction held 10 bases outside the gene matches. The germline gives CDR1 LNHDA, CDR2 SQIVND (reference sequence). CDR3 size: 16 residues.

V and J are TRBV9 and TRBJ2-2; D might be TRBD2 (5 bases). Trimming removed 2 bases at V and 6 bases at J, with 17 bases between. This CDR3 spans 16 amino acids. Germline values: CDR1 SGDLS, CDR2 YYNGEE. The CDR3 DNA is TGTGCCAGCAGCGTCTTGGGGTCACTGGAGGCCGGGGAGCTGTTTTTT. Residues: CASSVLGSLEAGELFF.

The rearrangement uses TRBV27 and TRBJ1-2; D is uncertain. Germline V CDR1 and CDR2: MNHEY, SMNVEV (reference sequence). V lost 3 bases and J 7 bases, leaving 21 bases between the germline ends. The CDR3 length is 16 residues. The CDR3 DNA follows: TGTGCCAGCAGTTTGAGGCGGGAGACTCAAGTGGGTGGCTACACCTTC. This gives the protein CASSLRRETQVGGYTF.

The CDR3 bases are TGTGCCAGCACATCCCCTAATGAAAAACTGTTTTTT. Translating it yields CASTSPNEKLFF. The rearrangement joins TRBV6-5 to TRBJ1-4; no definite D call. CDR1 is MNHEY, CDR2 SVGAGI, per germline. Trimming left V 7 bases short and J 3 bases short, with 6 bases between. The CDR3 covers 12 residues.

V is TRBV25-1 and J is TRBJ2-2; D possibly corresponds to TRBD2 (6 bases). The germline V gene encodes CDR1 MGHDK and CDR2 SYGVNS. Deletions cut 5 bases from V and 6 bases from J, with 13 bases between. The CDR3 contains 14 residues. Here the CDR3 reads CASSPPGVPGELFF. The CDR3 region has the DNA TGTGCCAGCAGTCCACCGGGGGTGCCCGGGGAGCTGTTTTTT.

The V and J genes are TRBV19 and TRBJ2-7; TRBD2 matches at 7 bases. Germline CDR1 reads LNHDA; CDR2 reads SQIVND (reference sequence). The junction had 4 bases not matched to a gene; V was cut back by 4 bases and J by 4 bases. CDR3 length: 13 amino acids. The CDR3 is CASSTSGPYEQYF. The DNA for the CDR3 is TGTGCCAGTAGTACTAGCGGACCTTACGAGCAGTACTTC.

This clone was seen a handful of times. The gene calls are TRBV2 and TRBJ2-7, with TRBD1 matching over 12 bases. The junction had 7 bases not matched to a gene; V was cut back by 3 bases and J by 4 bases. Germline V gene lookup returns CDR1 SNHLY and CDR2 FYNNEI. This CDR3 region has 16 residues. DNA of the CDR3: TGTGCCAGCAGTGACAGTACGGGACAGGGGGCATACGAGCAGTACTTC. Amino acid sequence: CASSDSTGQGAYEQYF.

The chain carries TRBV7-9 and TRBJ2-7; 9 bases are shared with TRBD1. Germline CDR1 and CDR2: SEHNR and FQNEAQ (reference sequence). This CDR3 has 14 residues. V gave up 3 bases and J gave up 6 bases; unmatched junction bases: 6. CDR3 in amino acids: CASSLTGGLGEQYF. DNA for the CDR3: TGTGCCAGCAGCTTGACAGGGGGGTTGGGCGAGCAGTACTTC.

The chain employs TRBV9 and TRBJ2-5; the match to TRBD2 covers 7 bases. Germline V gene lookup returns CDR1 SGDLS and CDR2 YYNGEE. The junction had 4 bases not matched to a gene; V was cut back by 0 bases and J by 2 bases. The CDR3 totals 15 residues. CDR3 in DNA: TGTGCCAGCAGCGTAGGGTGGGGAGGGCAAGAGACCCAGTACTTC. This codes for CASSVGWGGQETQYF.

This clone was observed a few times. This sequence joins TRBV30 and TRBJ1-3; maybe TRBD1 (6 bases). Germline assignment: CDR1 GTSNPN and CDR2 SVGIG (reference sequence). Trimming pared 3 bases from V and 0 bases from J, leaving 15 bases between. The CDR3 has 16 residues. CDR3 amino acids: CAWSDIRGNSGNTIYF. In nucleotides, the CDR3 is TGTGCCTGGAGCGACATCAGGGGAAACTCTGGAAACACCATATATTTT.

The chain employs TRBV30 and TRBJ1-1, with TRBD1 as a possible D gene (6 bases). This CDR3 is built from 15 residues. The germline CDR1 and CDR2 sequences are GTSNPN and SVGIG (reference sequence). Trimming cost V 0 bases and J 0 bases, with 11 bases left between them. In DNA form, the CDR3 reads TGTGCCTGGAGTGTACCGACAGGCATGAACACTGAAGCTTTCTTT. Amino acid sequence: CAWSVPTGMNTEAFF. Drawing the rest from reference TRBV30 and TRBJ1-1, the complete variable domain is SQTIHQWPATLVQPVGSPLSLECTVEGTSNPNLYWYRQAAGRGLQLLFYSVGIGQISSEVPQNLSASRPQDRQFILSSKKLLLSDSGFYLCAWSVPTGMNTEAFFGQGTRLTVV.